The rows below give T cell receptor beta chains drawn from one sample of a study of cytomegalovirus exposure and HLA in healthy donors. Profiled with immunoSEQ multiplex PCR; TCRdb holds only in-frame clones, not every one. The data contain approximately 140,000 clones, 55% to 80% of them singletons. Sequenced: PBMCs. These receptors came from an older woman in good health and CMV-seropositive. Each CDR3 is given with its conserved first and last residue. The D gene is left open where the match is weak. Where a row states a size, it is once, few, many or the class of an expanded clone; other rows omit it.

clone_size	cdr3_length	v_call	j_call	d_call	cdr3_nt	cdr3_aa
-	16	TRBV4-2	TRBJ1-1	-	TGTGCCAGCAGCCAGTCAGAGAGGGGGTTCAACACTGAAGCTTTCTTT	CASSQSERGFNTEAFF
-	15	TRBV29-1	TRBJ2-3	-	TGCAGCGTTGATAGGCGGGACCGTAGCACAGATACGCAGTATTTT	CSVDRRDRSTDTQYF
-	14	TRBV27	TRBJ1-1	TRBD1	TGTGCCAGCTCTCTACAGGGACAGGGGGCTGAAGCTTTCTTT	CASSLQGQGAEAFF
-	16	TRBV5-1	TRBJ2-1	-	TGCGCCAGCAGCTTGGAATTCGGGCGGGCTTACAATGAGCAGTTCTTC	CASSLEFGRAYNEQFF
few	13	TRBV5-6	TRBJ2-3	-	TGTGCCAGCAGCTTGGCCCCCGTAAATACGCAGTATTTT	CASSLAPVNTQYF
few	14	TRBV18	TRBJ1-1	TRBD1	TGTGCCAGCTCATCCCGGGACAGTTTCCCTGAAGCTTTCTTT	CASSSRDSFPEAFF
few	12	TRBV2	TRBJ1-4	-	TGTGCCTCAGAGGAGGGTAGGGAAAAACTGTTTTTT	CASEEGREKLFF
-	17	TRBV4-3	TRBJ1-1	-	TGCGCCAGCACTATCATCAGGGGCGGGGGCCTTCGCTCTGAAGCTTTCTTT	CASTIIRGGGLRSEAFF
-	14	TRBV27	TRBJ1-1	TRBD1	TGTGCCAGCAGTTTTTCAGGGGGCTTCGCTGAAGCTTTCTTT	CASSFSGGFAEAFF
-	12	TRBV6-1	TRBJ1-1	-	TGTGCCTCTGAGAGGACAGCCTCTGAAGCTTTCTTT	CASERTASEAFF
-	14	TRBV27	TRBJ2-7	TRBD2	TGTGCCAGCAGCCGAGCGGGAGGCGGATACGAGCAGTACTTC	CASSRAGGGYEQYF
many	13	TRBV10-3	TRBJ1-2	-	TGTGCCATCAGTTTAAGTCGTGAGGGCGACTACACCTTC	CAISLSREGDYTF
few	12	TRBV4-1	TRBJ1-1	-	TGCGCCAGCGCAGGACAGAACACTGAAGCTTTCTTT	CASAGQNTEAFF
-	16	TRBV7-9	TRBJ2-1	TRBD2	TGTGCCAGCAGGGAACCGGGGGGAGAGTCGTACAATGAGCAGTTCTTC	CASREPGGESYNEQFF
-	16	TRBV5-1	TRBJ1-2	-	TGCGCCAGCAGCTTGGAGCGGGGGATTGGTAACTATGGCTACACCTTC	CASSLERGIGNYGYTF
few	15	TRBV7-9	TRBJ2-1	TRBD2	TGTGCCAGCAGCCCCGGGACTAGCGGATACAATGAGCAGTTCTTC	CASSPGTSGYNEQFF
-	15	TRBV7-6	TRBJ2-1	TRBD2	TGTGCCAGCAGCTTCGTCGCGGGAGGGATCAATGAGCAGTTCTTC	CASSFVAGGINEQFF
-	14	TRBV19	TRBJ1-5	-	TGTGCCAGTAGTATAGATCGTCGGAATCAGCCCCAGCATTTT	CASSIDRRNQPQHF
-	13	TRBV5-6	TRBJ2-3	-	TGTGCCAGCAGCTTCGGTGACACAGATACGCAGTATTTT	CASSFGDTDTQYF
few	14	TRBV6-1	TRBJ1-4	TRBD1	TGTGCCAGCAGGATGACAGGGGCTAATGAAAAACTGTTTTTT	CASRMTGANEKLFF
-	12	TRBV28	TRBJ2-7	-	TGTGCCAGCAGTTTGAGCGGCTACGAGCAGTACTTC	CASSLSGYEQYF
few	17	TRBV4-1	TRBJ2-3	TRBD1	TGCGCCAGCAGCCAACCCCGGGACAGGGCCAGCACAGATACGCAGTATTTT	CASSQPRDRASTDTQYF
-	15	TRBV28	TRBJ1-1	-	TGTGCCAGCAGTCTTACAGGGAAAACGAACACTGAAGCTTTCTTT	CASSLTGKTNTEAFF
-	16	TRBV10-3	TRBJ2-1	TRBD1	TGTGCCATCAGTGAGCCGGGACAGGTTTCCTACAATGAGCAGTTCTTC	CAISEPGQVSYNEQFF
-	12	TRBV30	TRBJ2-4	-	TGTGCCTGGAGCGTACACAAAAACATTCAGTACTTC	CAWSVHKNIQYF
-	14	TRBV6-1	TRBJ2-7	-	TGTGCCAGCAAAGACTCCTCTACCCCCTACGAGCAGTACTTC	CASKDSSTPYEQYF
few	17	TRBV27	TRBJ2-7	-	TGTGCCAGCAGTTTACGCCAATGGGGCGGGAGAGGGGGCGAGCAGTACTTC	CASSLRQWGGRGGEQYF
few	13	TRBV6-5	TRBJ2-1	-	TGTGCCAGCAGTCTTACTCTGAACAATGAGCAGTTCTTC	CASSLTLNNEQFF